The 13 T cell receptor beta chains below come from one sample, sequenced in a study of T-cell reconstitution after alpha-beta-depleted transplantation in children. Using unique molecular identifiers, the investigators prepared the TCRbeta library. TCRdb ran MiXCR on the PCR reads and lists one entry per CDR3 protein. The sample shows 800,000 to 1,000,000 distinct CDR3 sequences, 25% to 35% of them seen only once. The source was PBMCs, mostly from graft donor cells, collected 360 days after TCRalphabeta/CD19-depleted stem cell transplant. These receptors came from a boy in the first two years of life who had a stem cell transplant for SCID, so the T cells may come from the graft donor.

V usage is TRBV9 and J usage is TRBJ2-2; 9 positions match TRBD2. V gave up 3 bases and J gave up 6 bases; unmatched junction bases: 9. Germline CDR1 SGDLS, CDR2 YYNGEE. This CDR3 is 16 amino acids long. The CDR3: CASSEGAGGPPGELFF. The CDR3 DNA reads as TGTGCCAGCAGCGAGGGAGCGGGGGGCCCGCCCGGGGAGCTGTTTTTT.

This chain connects TRBV7-9 to TRBJ1-5; D gene unclear. The CDR3 is 13 residues long. Germline lookup yields CDR1 SEHNR and CDR2 FQNEAQ (reference sequence). Trimming took off 0 bases at V and 7 bases at J, with 7 bases between the two ends. CDR3 bases: TGTGCCAGCAGCTTAGCGGCCGCACAGCCCCAGCATTTT. Its protein is CASSLAAAQPQHF.

There are a few counts of this clonotype. This rearrangement joins TRBV29-1 to TRBJ1-4, with D tentatively TRBD1 (5 bases). The CDR3 covers 13 residues. V was clipped by 1 base and J by 5 bases, with 8 bases between them. Germline V CDR1 and CDR2: SQVTM, ANQGSEA. The CDR3 DNA reads TGCAGCGTTGAAGGAGACAGCAATGAAAAACTGTTTTTT. Protein sequence: CSVEGDSNEKLFF.

This clonotype has a single count. The V gene is TRBV4-3, the J gene TRBJ1-6, with TRBD1 as a possible D gene (5 bases). The germline V and J ends were trimmed by 4 bases and 9 bases, with 22 bases remaining between them. The CDR3 sequence is 17 residues long. CDR1 LGHNA and CDR2 YSLEER come from the germline V gene. Written as DNA, the CDR3 is TGCGCCAGCAGCCGTGGGGTGGACACAGGTGCGGGTTCACCCCTCCACTTT. Residues: CASSRGVDTGAGSPLHF.

The genes are TRBV12-3 or TRBV12-4 and TRBJ2-7; 7 bases map to TRBD2. V shed 8 bases and J 2 bases; nucleotides not matched to a gene: 9. This CDR3 is built from 14 residues. The CDR3 loop reads CASGDSSGTYEQYF. The DNA of the CDR3 is TGTGCCAGCGGAGACTCTAGCGGAACCTACGAGCAGTACTTC.

The gene calls are TRBV5-1 and TRBJ1-1; TRBD1 aligns across 7 bases. The CDR3 loop spans 16 amino acids. Germline V CDR1 and CDR2: SGHRS, YFSETQ. Trimming removed 0 bases from V and 3 bases from J; junction bases left unmatched: 8. CDR3 nucleotides: TGCGCCAGCAGCTTGGGACAGGGTAGGATGTACACTGAAGCTTTCTTT. Amino acids: CASSLGQGRMYTEAFF. Together with reference TRBV5-1 and TRBJ1-1, the CDR3 gives the full variable domain: KAGVTQTPRYLIKTRGQQVTLSCSPISGHRSVSWYQQTPGQGLQFLFEYFSETQRNKGNFPGRFSGRQFSNSRSEMNVSTLELGDSALYLCASSLGQGRMYTEAFFGQGTRLTVV.

The sample holds a few counts of this clonotype. The CDR3 nucleotides are TGTGCCAGCAGTCGAGGGTCTCGGGTCGCTGGAAACACCATATATTTT. Residues: CASSRGSRVAGNTIYF. The chain is built from TRBV6-1 and TRBJ1-3; D ambiguous. The germline CDR1 and CDR2 sequences are MNHNS and SASEGT. V shed 5 bases and J shed 2 bases, with 16 bases lying between them. The CDR3 consists of 16 residues.

The chain carries TRBV7-3 and TRBJ2-1, with 8 bases fitting TRBD1. Losses at the gene ends were 0 bases for V and 6 bases for J; bases not matched to a gene: 16. Germline V gives CDR1 SGHTA, CDR2 FQGTGA. The CDR3 runs to 19 residues. CDR3 sequence reads: CASSLTVQVGQGPFNEQFF. The CDR3 coding sequence is TGTGCCAGCAGCTTAACAGTTCAGGTTGGACAGGGACCCTTCAATGAGCAGTTCTTC. Looking up the rest from reference TRBV7-3 and TRBJ2-1 gives the full variable domain: GAGVSQTPSNKVTEKGKYVELRCDPISGHTALYWYRQSLGQGPEFLIYFQGTGAADDSGLPNDRFFAVRPEGSVSTLKIQRTERGDSAVYLCASSLTVQVGQGPFNEQFFGPGTRLTVL.

This clonotype has just a few counts. The V gene is TRBV25-1, the J gene TRBJ2-2; D unclear. CDR1 MGHDK and CDR2 SYGVNS come from the germline V gene. The V gene lost 4 bases and the J gene lost 1 base, with 7 bases spanning the gap. CDR3 length equals 14 residues. Here the CDR3 reads CASSGPLNTGELFF. The CDR3 DNA sequence: TGTGCCAGCAGTGGTCCCTTGAACACCGGGGAGCTGTTTTTT.

This clonotype has just a few counts. The rearrangement uses TRBV20-1 and TRBJ2-1; D possibly corresponds to TRBD1 (5 bases). The germline CDR1 and CDR2 sequences are DFQATT and SNEGSKA (reference sequence). Deletions cut 6 bases from V and 9 bases from J, with 21 bases between. CDR3 length: 14 residues. The DNA of the CDR3 is TGCAGTGCCCGCACCGGCCAAGCAAGGGGTGAGCAGTTCTTC. This encodes CSARTGQARGEQFF.

The chain couples TRBV5-1 to TRBJ2-3, with 7 positions matching TRBD1. Germline V gene sequence: CDR1 SGHRS, CDR2 YFSETQ. The junction had 12 bases not matched to a gene; V was cut back by 4 bases and J by 7 bases. This CDR3 is built from 15 residues. The CDR3 sequence: CASSTGTANPNTQYF. The CDR3, as DNA: TGCGCCAGCAGCACCGGGACAGCTAATCCTAATACGCAGTATTTT.

V is TRBV28 and J is TRBJ1-2; TRBD1 matches at 11 bases. Trimming at V came to 4 bases and at J to 4 bases, leaving 2 bases not matched to a gene. The length of the CDR3 is 14 residues. Germline loops: CDR1 MDHEN, CDR2 SYDVKM. The CDR3 DNA is TGTGCCAGCAGTTCCGGGACAGGGGGCTATGGCTACACCTTC. This encodes CASSSGTGGYGYTF.

Details on this clonotype: A far larger clone is one base from this, pointing to a likely read error. The chain employs TRBV5-5 and TRBJ2-5; no clear D gene. V was pared by 2 bases and J by 6 bases, with 5 bases between. CDR1 and CDR2 (germline): SGHKS, YYEKEE (reference sequence). CDR3 size: 11 residues. CDR3 residues: CASSLGKTQYF. The CDR3 nucleotides are TGTGCCAGCAGCTTAGGAAAGACCCAGTACTTC.